This T cell receptor beta chain was profiled in a study of blood T cell repertoires in COVID-19. Study-wide background: The United States, Italy and Spain supplied acute and convalescent COVID-19 samples. PBMCs, B-cell-depleted T cells, or T cells were the source of the cDNA or gDNA that made up the material.

Germline values: CDR1 SGHNT, CDR2 YYREEE (reference sequence). V was clipped by 2 bases and J by 8 bases; unmatched bases: 9. There are 16 residues in the CDR3. Source study methods: Reference gene primer amplification in the assay estimated nucleated cell counts. Assay used: immunoSEQ multiplex PCR; TCRdb lists only in-frame clones, some missing. That table furnishes V, J and clone size, whereas the DNA furnished D and trimming. The table lists about 380,000 clones, 85% of them singletons. The clonotype comes from a woman between 18 and 30 years old with acute or convalescent COVID-19. This chain links TRBV5-4 with TRBJ2-1, with TRBD2 identical over 11 bases. The sample comprised peripheral blood. CDR3 sequence: CASSFTSGRNGDEQFF. CDR3 nucleotides: TGTGCCAGCAGCTTCACTAGCGGGAGAAACGGGGATGAGCAGTTCTTC.